This T cell receptor (beta chain) comes out of a study of graft-versus-host responses after intestinal transplantation. Study-level results: GvH clones turned up in recipient marrow; some had shown up first in ileum or blood.

Concerning this clone: Its antigen remains unknown.

Generated by immunoSEQ multiplex PCR, the TCRdb table keeps only in-frame clones and is missing some. The sample yields some 110,000 clones, roughly 93% seen once. Germline-derived CDR1 and CDR2 are MDHEN and SYDVKM. There are 13 residues in the CDR3. J lost 8 bases, V lost 4 bases, and 5 bases had no gene match. The chain uses TRBV28 and TRBJ2-1, with TRBD1 matching 7 bases. This sequence was found in a human donor who was the organ donor for an intestinal transplant. The specimen comprised unstimulated CD8+ T cells sorted from spleen or lymph node cells, sampled before transplant. CDR3 loop: CASSSRGMDEQFF. The CDR3 bases are TGTGCCAGCAGTTCCAGGGGGATGGATGAGCAGTTCTTC.